The rows below give T cell receptor beta chains drawn from one sample of a study of T cell repertoires in cytomegalovirus infection. TCRdb used MiXCR to reprocess the reads, holding one entry per CDR3 protein. The data show 450,000 to 600,000 distinct CDR3 sequences, around 11% seen once. The sample was PBMCs. These TCRs come from a human donor in good health (CMV status not recorded). Some clones in this sample may be carry-over from other donors' samples. Both conserved end residues are part of each CDR3. The order of the fields is J gene, clone size, V gene, D gene, CDR3 length, CDR3 protein, CDR3 DNA. The D gene is left open where the match is weak. The listing skips clone size in some rows; elsewhere it reads once, few, many or a size class.

TRBJ1-1 few TRBV3-1 NA 15 CASRVDSGLNTEAFF TGTGCCAGCAGAGTAGATTCGGGTCTGAACACTGAAGCTTTCTTT
TRBJ2-1 many TRBV28 NA 15 CASSPALAGGHEQFF TGTGCCAGCAGCCCCGCCCTAGCCGGAGGCCATGAGCAGTTCTTC
TRBJ2-2 many TRBV7-9 NA 17 CASSLVGTRKNTGELFF TGTGCCAGCAGCTTAGTAGGGACACGGAAGAACACCGGGGAGCTGTTTTTT
TRBJ2-7 NA TRBV20-1 TRBD1 16 CSASFRTGGVSYEQYF TGCAGTGCCTCCTTCAGGACAGGGGGAGTCTCCTACGAGCAGTACTTC
TRBJ1-5 NA TRBV20-1 TRBD1 19 CSVSLFPGQGLYSNQPQHF TGCAGTGTTAGTCTATTCCCGGGACAGGGCCTATATAGCAATCAGCCCCAGCATTTT
TRBJ2-1 many TRBV29-1 NA 16 CSAVSQGTYIYNEQFF TGCAGCGCCGTGAGCCAGGGGACATATATCTACAATGAGCAGTTCTTC
TRBJ2-2 many TRBV5-1 NA 15 CASSLGGKATGELFF TGCGCCAGCAGCTTGGGAGGGAAGGCGACCGGGGAGCTGTTTTTT
TRBJ2-7 many TRBV11-2 NA 14 CASSLSRSIYEQYF TGTGCCAGCAGCTTAAGCCGGAGTATTTACGAGCAGTACTTC
TRBJ2-1 few TRBV7-9 TRBD2 15 CASSLGLAEIYEQFF TGTGCCAGCAGCTTAGGACTAGCGGAGATCTACGAGCAGTTCTTC
TRBJ1-2 many TRBV6-2/TRBV6-3 TRBD1 14 CASSPRTGTAGYTF TGTGCCAGCAGCCCTCGGACAGGGACGGCTGGCTACACCTTC
TRBJ1-1 NA TRBV27 TRBD1 13 CASGKQGTTEAFF TGTGCCAGCGGAAAACAGGGGACCACTGAAGCTTTCTTT
TRBJ2-7 few TRBV28 NA 14 CASSSRQVTYEQYF TGTGCCAGCAGTTCTCGACAGGTTACCTACGAGCAGTACTTC
TRBJ2-1 few TRBV27 TRBD2 14 CASARRTSVFEQFF TGTGCCAGTGCTCGGCGTACTAGCGTCTTTGAGCAGTTCTTC
TRBJ2-7 NA TRBV6-2/TRBV6-3 TRBD2 17 CASSYSTSGRSSYEQYF TGTGCCAGCAGTTACTCGACTAGCGGGAGGAGCTCCTACGAGCAGTACTTC
TRBJ2-2 many TRBV5-1 NA 14 CASSLAGQAGELFF TGCGCCAGCAGCTTGGCGGGGCAGGCCGGGGAGCTGTTTTTT
TRBJ2-2 many TRBV10-3 NA 14 CATMNRPDTGELFF TGTGCCACCATGAACCGTCCGGACACCGGGGAGCTGTTTTTT
TRBJ2-4 many TRBV28 TRBD1 16 CASSLLQGVAKNIQYF TGTGCCAGCAGTTTACTCCAGGGGGTAGCCAAAAACATTCAGTACTTC
TRBJ2-2 many TRBV6-5 NA 17 CASSYSWGLTNTGELFF TGTGCCAGCAGTTACTCTTGGGGACTTACGAACACCGGGGAGCTGTTTTTT
TRBJ2-1 NA TRBV10-3 TRBD2 15 CATVGGTSGGNEQFF TGTGCCACCGTGGGAGGGACTAGCGGGGGTAATGAGCAGTTCTTC
TRBJ2-7 NA TRBV20-1 NA 11 CSAREGYEQYF TGCAGTGCTAGAGAGGGTTACGAGCAGTACTTC
TRBJ1-4 NA TRBV20-1 NA 14 CSAPIQGTNEKLFF TGCAGTGCTCCTATTCAGGGGACTAATGAAAAACTGTTTTTT
TRBJ2-1 few TRBV29-1 NA 14 CSVEEVGKYNEQFF TGCAGCGTTGAAGAAGTAGGGAAATACAATGAGCAGTTCTTC
TRBJ1-5 many TRBV11-2 NA 12 CASSLLPAPKHF TGTGCCAGCAGCTTGTTACCGGCGCCTAAGCATTTT
TRBJ1-5 many TRBV19 NA 15 CASSMGGSGNQPQHF TGTGCCAGTAGTATGGGGGGCTCGGGCAATCAGCCCCAGCATTTT
TRBJ1-4 many TRBV7-2 NA 19 CASSLARRVGDSYNEKLFF TGTGCCAGCAGCTTAGCGCGCCGGGTGGGGGATTCTTATAATGAAAAACTGTTTTTT
TRBJ1-1 few TRBV19 NA 17 CASSIEGRRGRNTEAFF TGTGCCAGTAGTATAGAGGGTCGTCGGGGACGCAACACTGAAGCTTTCTTT
TRBJ1-1 NA TRBV6-6 TRBD1 13 CASRQGRNTEAFF TGTGCCAGCAGACAGGGGAGGAATACTGAAGCTTTCTTT
TRBJ2-1 many TRBV6-5 NA 15 CASSYEAASYNEQFF TGTGCCAGCAGTTACGAAGCGGCCTCCTACAATGAGCAGTTCTTC
TRBJ2-7 few TRBV19 NA 15 CASSNGAGLSYEQYF TGTGCCAGTTCCAACGGGGCAGGCCTATCCTACGAGCAGTACTTC
TRBJ2-2 many TRBV11-3 TRBD2 15 CASSPGGSNTGELFF TGTGCCAGCAGCCCGGGGGGTTCGAACACCGGGGAGCTGTTTTTT
TRBJ2-7 NA TRBV20-1 NA 14 CSARGEPGSYEQYF TGCAGTGCTAGAGGGGAGCCTGGCTCCTACGAGCAGTACTTC
TRBJ2-7 many TRBV7-2 TRBD2 13 CASSYGTSYEQYF TGTGCCAGCAGCTATGGGACTAGCTACGAGCAGTACTTC
TRBJ2-7 many TRBV20-1 TRBD1 13 CSASPDRGYEQYF TGCAGTGCTAGCCCCGACAGGGGCTACGAGCAGTACTTC
TRBJ1-5 NA TRBV20-1 NA 16 CSARERDTGNNQPQHF TGCAGTGCTAGAGAGAGGGATACAGGGAACAATCAGCCCCAGCATTTT
TRBJ1-1 NA TRBV2 NA 14 CATSRSGAGTEAFF TGTGCCACCAGCAGGTCCGGGGCGGGCACTGAAGCTTTCTTT
TRBJ2-7 few TRBV7-6 TRBD2 16 CASSLELAGGSYEQYF TGTGCCAGCAGCTTAGAACTAGCGGGAGGATCCTACGAGCAGTACTTC
TRBJ2-1 few TRBV13 NA 14 CASSSALAHNEQFF TGTGCCAGCAGCTCAGCCCTAGCCCACAATGAGCAGTTCTTC
TRBJ2-1 NA TRBV11-3 TRBD1 12 CASSWDSDEQFF TGTGCCAGCAGCTGGGACAGCGATGAGCAGTTCTTC
TRBJ2-4 many TRBV11-2 TRBD1 14 CASSFDRAENIQYF TGTGCCAGCAGCTTCGACAGGGCAGAAAACATTCAGTACTTC
TRBJ2-5 few TRBV20-1 TRBD2 16 CSARVLLLAGVETQYF TGCAGTGCTAGAGTTCTTTTACTAGCGGGAGTGGAGACCCAGTACTTC
TRBJ2-5 many TRBV27 NA 13 CASSPDRKETQYF TGTGCCAGCAGTCCGGACAGAAAAGAGACCCAGTACTTC
TRBJ2-5 many TRBV19 TRBD1 14 CASSTSGTGKTQYF TGTGCCAGTAGTACCTCCGGGACAGGCAAGACCCAGTACTTC
TRBJ2-7 few TRBV6-1 TRBD2 15 CASSTSGAGGYEQYF TGTGCCAGCAGTACTTCTGGGGCGGGAGGATACGAGCAGTACTTC
TRBJ2-7 NA TRBV6-2/TRBV6-3 TRBD1 15 CASSYRRGQTYEQYF TGTGCCAGCAGTTATCGAAGGGGGCAAACCTACGAGCAGTACTTC